One sample yielded the 10 T cell receptor beta chains listed below, sequenced in a study of Graves' ophthalmopathy and Graves' hyperthyroidism. Amplification of TCR beta CDR3 regions used RNA transcripts. After a first-round RT-PCR with HTBI primers, a second-round multiplex PCR was run. TCRdb re-derived calls from the multiplex PCR reads in MiXCR, one entry per CDR3 protein. Found here are about 660,000 distinct CDR3 sequences, under 50% of them singletons; the top ten hold 3% to 3.5%. Sequences were obtained from peripheral blood. Receptors were obtained from an adult man with Graves' ophthalmopathy.

This clonotype appeared many times. This sequence joins TRBV11-2 and TRBJ2-7, with 8 positions matching TRBD2. This CDR3 spans 13 amino acids. CDR1 and CDR2 (germline): SGHAT, FQNNGV. V lost 1 base to trimming and J lost 6 bases; unmatched junction nucleotides: 2. Here the CDR3 reads CASSLAGGFEQYF. In nucleotides, the CDR3 is TGTGCCAGCAGCTTAGCGGGAGGGTTCGAGCAGTACTTC.

This clonotype appeared many times. The chain combines TRBV6-6 with TRBJ2-7, with TRBD1 as a possible D gene (5 bases). The CDR3 length is 14 residues. The V end lost 2 bases, the J end lost 0 bases, and 8 bases lay between the germline ends. CDR1 and CDR2 from the germline V gene are MNHNY and SVGAGI (reference sequence). For the CDR3, the DNA is TGTGCCAGCAGTTACGGCAGGGACTCCTACGAGCAGTACTTC. Translating gives CASSYGRDSYEQYF.

This chain uses TRBV10-3 with TRBJ1-4; D unclear. The CDR3 totals 11 residues. Germline lookup yields CDR1 ENHRY and CDR2 SYGVKD. Trimming removed 5 bases from V and 8 bases from J, with 6 bases in between. CDR3 amino acids: CAISPGEKLFF. For the CDR3, the DNA is TGTGCCATCAGTCCGGGAGAAAAACTGTTTTTT.

The J gene is TRBJ1-1, the V gene TRBV29-1; D is unresolved. The CDR3 has 12 residues. The V end was cut by 8 bases, the J end by 4 bases, with 14 bases between. Germline V gene sequence: CDR1 SQVTM, CDR2 ANQGSEA. The CDR3 loop reads CSSSPPGTEAFF. The DNA for the CDR3 is TGCAGCAGTTCCCCGCCAGGCACTGAAGCTTTCTTT.

This rearrangement joins TRBV13 to TRBJ2-5; D might be TRBD2 (6 bases). CDR3 length equals 13 residues. In germline, CDR1 is PRHDT, CDR2 FYEKMQ (reference sequence). This CDR3 reads CASPPTREETQYF. CDR3 DNA: TGTGCTAGTCCCCCCACTCGGGAGGAGACCCAGTACTTC.

This clonotype appeared many times. This rearrangement joins TRBV7-9 to TRBJ1-1; D call uncertain. Germline assignment: CDR1 SEHNR and CDR2 FQNEAQ (reference sequence). This CDR3 spans 14 amino acids. The V end was cut by 5 bases, the J end by 5 bases, with 15 bases between. CDR3 in DNA: TGTGCCAGCAGCCAAGAGGGAGGGTCGACTGAAGCTTTCTTT. This gives the protein CASSQEGGSTEAFF.

This clonotype was seen only a few times. The chain has TRBV6-1 and TRBJ1-1, with D unresolved. The V gene lost 5 bases and the J gene lost 0 bases, with 16 bases spanning the gap. The CDR3 covers 16 residues. Looked up from germline, CDR1 is MNHNS and CDR2 is SASEGT. The CDR3 DNA follows: TGTGCCAGCAGTAACCTGGTACAAGAATTGAACACTGAAGCTTTCTTT. Residues: CASSNLVQELNTEAFF.

In its sample, this clonotype was seen many times. V gene TRBV7-9 combines with J gene TRBJ1-5; the D gene is possibly TRBD1 (5 bases). Germline CDR1 reads SEHNR; CDR2 reads FQNEAQ (reference sequence). The CDR3 covers 15 residues. V lost 1 base and J 3 bases, leaving 10 bases between the germline ends. This CDR3 is CASSLGREINQPQHF. Written as DNA, the CDR3 is TGTGCCAGCAGCTTAGGCAGGGAGATCAATCAGCCCCAGCATTTT.

For this clonotype: The germline gene is not matched at one end of the junction; a read error may be the cause. CDR3 sequence: CTSSGEGTDTQYF. Here the CDR3 DNA reads TGTACCAGCAGCGGGGAGGGGACAGATACGCAGTATTTT. V is TRBV25-1 and J is TRBJ2-3; 7 nucleotides align to TRBD2. Per the germline V gene, CDR1 is MGHDK and CDR2 is SYGVNS. The CDR3 sequence is 13 residues long.

This clonotype occurred many times. The V call is TRBV20-1, the J call TRBJ1-1, with 7 nucleotides matching TRBD1. This CDR3 is 12 amino acids long. Germline V gene sequence: CDR1 DFQATT, CDR2 SNEGSKA (reference sequence). The junction had 4 bases not matched to a gene; V was cut back by 4 bases and J by 5 bases. The CDR3 reads CSAKKTGTEAFF. As DNA, the CDR3 is TGCAGTGCTAAGAAGACAGGGACTGAAGCTTTCTTT.